The 27 T cell receptor beta chains below come from one sample, sequenced in a study of early T cells in non-severe SARS-CoV-2 infection. TCRdb re-analysed the 5' RACE reads in MiXCR, keeping a single row per CDR3 protein. Of tens of thousands of distinct CDR3 sequences detected, 5.5% appear once; the ten largest clones hold roughly 4%. The specimen comprised whole blood, sampled at baseline. These receptors came from an adult who was a healthcare worker with PCR-confirmed SARS-CoV-2 infection or an uninfected control (not recorded which).

This clonotype appeared many times. This sequence joins TRBV15 and TRBJ2-1; D may be TRBD1 (5 bases). Trimming shortened V by 0 bases and J by 3 bases, and 9 bases separated the two germline ends. The germline V gene has CDR1 LNHNV and CDR2 YYDKDF (reference sequence). The length of the CDR3 is 15 residues. The CDR3 loop reads CATSRDPTGYNEQFF. DNA for the CDR3: TGTGCCACCAGCAGAGACCCTACAGGCTACAATGAGCAGTTCTTC. Together with reference TRBV15 and TRBJ2-1, the CDR3 gives the full variable domain: DAMVIQNPRYQVTQFGKPVTLSCSQTLNHNVMYWYQQKSSQAPKLLFHYYDKDFNNEADTPDNFQSRRPNTSFCFLDIRSPGLGDTAMYLCATSRDPTGYNEQFFGPGTRLTVL.

Only a few counts were recorded for this clonotype. The chain couples TRBV30 to TRBJ1-3; 7 bases are a match to TRBD1. This CDR3 contains 14 residues. V trimming: 5 bases; J trimming: 3 bases; junction bases outside the gene matches: 7. CDR1 and CDR2 (germline): GTSNPN, SVGIG (reference sequence). CDR3 region: CAWEPRGLGNTIYF. The CDR3 coding sequence is TGTGCCTGGGAGCCTAGGGGGCTTGGAAACACCATATATTTT. The complete variable domain, with remaining parts taken from reference TRBV30 and TRBJ1-3, reads SQTIHQWPATLVQPVGSPLSLECTVEGTSNPNLYWYRQAAGRGLQLLFYSVGIGQISSEVPQNLSASRPQDRQFILSSKKLLLSDSGFYLCAWEPRGLGNTIYFGEGSWLTVV.

This clonotype was detected many times. The V call is TRBV5-4, the J call TRBJ2-5, with unresolved D. The CDR3 sequence is 14 residues long. The ends were cut back, 2 bases at V and 5 bases at J, with 13 bases in the middle. Germline V gene sequence: CDR1 SGHNT, CDR2 YYREEE (reference sequence). The CDR3 nucleotides read TGTGCCAGCAGCTTCCAGGAAATGGGGGAGACCCAGTACTTC. It encodes CASSFQEMGETQYF.

This clonotype has ten or more counts. The V and J genes are TRBV19 and TRBJ2-2; 8 bases are a match to TRBD2. Germline CDR1 reads LNHDA; CDR2 reads SQIVND (reference sequence). The CDR3 length is 17 residues. V shed 3 bases, J shed 3 bases, and the junction held 9 bases outside the gene matches. This chain's CDR3 is CASSMMVAGRYTGELFF. The CDR3 DNA follows: TGTGCCAGTAGTATGATGGTAGCGGGGCGGTACACCGGGGAGCTGTTTTTT. The full variable domain, rest sourced from reference TRBV19 and TRBJ2-2, is DGGITQSPKYLFRKEGQNVTLSCEQNLNHDAMYWYRQDPGQGLRLIYYSQIVNDFQKGDIAEGYSVSREKKESFPLTVTSAQKNPTAFYLCASSMMVAGRYTGELFFGEGSRLTVL.

This clonotype was detected many times. V usage is TRBV4-1 and J usage is TRBJ2-2; 8 bases map to TRBD2. The CDR3 loop spans 17 amino acids. Looked up from germline, CDR1 is MGHRA and CDR2 is YSYEKL. The trim removed 1 base at V and 2 bases at J, leaving 6 bases unmatched. The CDR3, as DNA: TGCGCCAGCAGCCAAGGCACTAGCGGAGTTAACACCGGGGAGCTGTTTTTT. Its translation: CASSQGTSGVNTGELFF.

Many counts were recorded for this clonotype. The CDR3 here is CASSHRMGGGLNTEAFF. CDR3 in DNA: TGTGCCAGCAGCCACAGGATGGGGGGAGGTTTGAACACTGAAGCTTTCTTT. The gene calls are TRBV4-2 and TRBJ1-1, with D possibly being TRBD1 (5 bases). The CDR3 totals 17 residues. Germline lookup yields CDR1 LGHNA and CDR2 YNFKEQ. Trimming took 3 bases from V and 0 from J, leaving 17 bases between them.

This clonotype was observed at least ten times. The chain is built from TRBV11-2 and TRBJ2-1, with a weak D call TRBD2 (6 bases). CDR3 size: 15 residues. Trimming left V 5 bases short and J 8 bases short, with 19 bases between. Germline values: CDR1 SGHAT, CDR2 FQNNGV. CDR3 in DNA: TGTGCCAGCAGCGGGGGGAGCAAGAGTAAAGATGAGCAGTTCTTC. It is translated as CASSGGSKSKDEQFF. Together with reference TRBV11-2 and TRBJ2-1, the CDR3 gives the full variable domain: EAGVAQSPRYKIIEKRQSVAFWCNPISGHATLYWYQQILGQGPKLLIQFQNNGVVDDSQLPKDRFSAERLKGVDSTLKIQPAKLEDSAVYLCASSGGSKSKDEQFFGPGTRLTVL.

This clonotype was detected many times. V is TRBV18 and J is TRBJ1-3, with D hard to call. Germline CDR1 is KGHSH and CDR2 is LQKENI. V was cut by 5 bases and J by 7 bases, with 12 bases left in between. The CDR3 is made up of 13 amino acids. The CDR3 nucleotides are TGTGCCAGCTCAATCGGACTCGTGAACACCATATATTTT. The encoded protein is CASSIGLVNTIYF. Full variable domain (remainder filled in from reference TRBV18 and TRBJ1-3): NAGVMQNPRHLVRRRGQEARLRCSPMKGHSHVYWYRQLPEEGLKFMVYLQKENIIDESGMPKERFSAEFPKEGPSILRIQQVVRGDSAAYFCASSIGLVNTIYFGEGSWLTVV.

This chain connects TRBV7-8 to TRBJ2-5; TRBD1 matches at 8 bases. This CDR3 is 14 amino acids long. With V trimmed by 6 bases and J by 5 bases, 8 bases remained unmatched. Germline values: CDR1 SGHVS, CDR2 FQNEAQ. The CDR3 DNA reads TGTGCCAGCAGTTTCCAGGGGGCGGTGGAGACCCAGTACTTC. Translated, it gives CASSFQGAVETQYF.

This chain uses TRBV12-3 or TRBV12-4 with TRBJ2-7; 7 bases match TRBD1. Trimming took 6 bases from V and 2 from J; bases not matched to a gene: 10. The CDR3 has 15 residues. CDR3: CASRPGQINTYEQYF. The CDR3 DNA follows: TGTGCCAGCAGGCCGGGACAGATAAATACCTACGAGCAGTACTTC.

This clonotype was detected ten times or more. This chain joins TRBV5-1 and TRBJ2-1; D gene uncertain. The V gene lost 5 bases and the J gene lost 5 bases, with 20 bases spanning the gap. The CDR3 is made up of 16 amino acids. CDR1 is SGHRS and CDR2 is YFSETQ in the germline V gene. In DNA form, the CDR3 reads TGCGCCAGCAGTTCATTCCAAGTAGGTTCCCACAATGAGCAGTTCTTC. This encodes CASSSFQVGSHNEQFF.

This clonotype was recorded at least ten times. This rearrangement joins TRBV20-1 to TRBJ1-2; TRBD1 might be the D (5 bases). Trimming removed 5 bases at V and 3 bases at J, with 10 bases between. The CDR3 is 12 residues long. From germline, CDR1 is DFQATT and CDR2 SNEGSKA (reference sequence). The CDR3 protein is CSAEDSYYGYTF. The CDR3 region has the DNA TGCAGTGCTGAAGACAGCTACTATGGCTACACCTTC.

This clonotype was counted at least ten times. The gene calls are TRBV5-1 and TRBJ1-2; 7 nucleotides agree with TRBD1. This CDR3 has 13 amino acids. After removal of 0 bases from V and 5 bases from J, the junction contained 1 base not matched to a gene. From germline, CDR1 is SGHRS and CDR2 YFSETQ. The CDR3 nucleotides read TGCGCCAGCAGCTTGGACAGGGGATATGGCTACACCTTC. As protein: CASSLDRGYGYTF.

This clonotype came up a few times. The V gene is TRBV11-2, the J gene TRBJ2-7; D call uncertain. The germline V and J ends were trimmed by 4 bases and 2 bases, with 12 bases remaining between them. Germline assignment: CDR1 SGHAT and CDR2 FQNNGV. The CDR3 length is 14 residues. The CDR3 loop reads CASSSWTEPYEQYF. The CDR3 nucleotides read TGTGCCAGCAGCTCTTGGACGGAACCCTACGAGCAGTACTTC.

V is TRBV20-1 and J is TRBJ2-1; no reliable D call. Trimming stripped 7 bases from V and 6 bases from J, with 13 bases between. Germline loops: CDR1 DFQATT, CDR2 SNEGSKA (reference sequence). The CDR3 consists of 12 residues. This CDR3 reads CSGWISGNEQFF. The CDR3 nucleotides read TGCAGTGGCTGGATATCCGGCAATGAGCAGTTCTTC.

This clonotype occurred many times. The J gene is TRBJ1-2, the V gene TRBV9, with 9 bases that match TRBD1. CDR1 and CDR2 (germline): SGDLS, YYNGEE. V trimming: 3 bases; J trimming: 8 bases; junction bases outside the gene matches: 11. This CDR3 spans 15 amino acids. This chain's CDR3 is CASSAYRGPSFGYTF. The CDR3 DNA is TGTGCCAGCAGCGCTTACAGGGGGCCATCATTCGGCTACACCTTC.

In this sample, this clonotype turned up a few times. The gene calls are TRBV10-1 and TRBJ2-7; D is possibly TRBD2 (6 bases). CDR3 length: 18 amino acids. The V gene lost 0 bases and the J gene lost 12 bases, with 30 bases spanning the gap. Per the germline V gene, CDR1 is WNHNN and CDR2 is SYGVQD (reference sequence). DNA for the CDR3: TGCGCCAGCAGTGAGTCCGTCCGTCCGAGCGGGTCTACTCATCGGCTGTACTTC. It is translated as CASSESVRPSGSTHRLYF.

This clonotype was observed at least ten times. The chain is built from TRBV27 and TRBJ2-7; TRBD1 is a possible D gene (6 bases). V lost 4 bases, J lost 0 bases, and 13 bases lay in between. Germline CDR1 is MNHEY and CDR2 is SMNVEV (reference sequence). The CDR3 is made up of 15 amino acids. CDR3 nucleotides: TGTGCCAGCAGTTCAAGGGGGATAAGCTCCTACGAGCAGTACTTC. Translation: CASSSRGISSYEQYF.

This clonotype was counted ten times or more. The chain has TRBV3-1 and TRBJ1-3; D is unresolved. CDR3 size: 14 residues. The ends were cut back, 7 bases at V and 4 bases at J, with 14 bases in the middle. Germline CDR1 reads LGHDT; CDR2 reads YNNKEL (reference sequence). CDR3 nucleotide sequence: TGTGCCAGCACCGACACCATTAGGGGAAACACCATATATTTT. This translates into CASTDTIRGNTIYF.

This clonotype was observed at least ten times. The V call is TRBV5-1, the J call TRBJ2-1, with 15 bases identical to TRBD2. With V trimmed by 3 bases and J by 5 bases, 15 bases remained unmatched. This CDR3 comprises 20 residues. Germline loops: CDR1 SGHRS, CDR2 YFSETQ. CDR3 sequence reads: CASSWRTSGRAWARDNEQFF. Written as DNA, the CDR3 is TGCGCCAGCAGCTGGCGGACTAGCGGGAGGGCCTGGGCTAGGGACAATGAGCAGTTCTTC. The full variable domain, its missing parts supplied by reference TRBV5-1 and TRBJ2-1, is KAGVTQTPRYLIKTRGQQVTLSCSPISGHRSVSWYQQTPGQGLQFLFEYFSETQRNKGNFPGRFSGRQFSNSRSEMNVSTLELGDSALYLCASSWRTSGRAWARDNEQFFGPGTRLTVL.

This clonotype was seen many times. The genes are TRBV6-1 and TRBJ2-1; weak D call: TRBD1 (6 bases). Germline V gives CDR1 MNHNS, CDR2 SASEGT. The length of the CDR3 is 15 residues. V was cut by 0 bases and J by 0 bases, with 6 bases left in between. Written as DNA, the CDR3 is TGTGCCAGCAGTGAAGCAGGGGGCTCCTACAATGAGCAGTTCTTC. Its translation is CASSEAGGSYNEQFF.

This clonotype was counted ten times or more. The chain is built from TRBV7-2 and TRBJ1-5; no reliable D call. V was shortened by 5 bases and J by 6 bases, with 20 bases between the two germline ends. Germline loops: CDR1 SGHTA, CDR2 FQGNSA. There are 16 residues in the CDR3. CDR3 residues: CASSVWDRLSGQPQHF. The DNA of the CDR3 is TGTGCCAGCAGCGTCTGGGATAGGCTTTCAGGTCAGCCCCAGCATTTT.

This clonotype was observed a handful of times. The chain employs TRBV4-2 and TRBJ2-7; D might be TRBD1 or TRBD2, each matching 5 bases. V lost 0 bases and J 3 bases, leaving 15 bases between the germline ends. The CDR3 covers 16 residues. Germline V gives CDR1 LGHNA, CDR2 YNFKEQ. This chain's CDR3 is CASSQELGDGNYEQYF. CDR3 sequence (DNA): TGTGCCAGCAGCCAAGAATTAGGGGACGGGAACTACGAGCAGTACTTC.

Many counts were recorded for this clonotype. The DNA of the CDR3 is TGCGCCAGCAGCCAAGAAAGGGGAACTATTCAGCGAGAGACCCAGTACTTC. Translated: CASSQERGTIQRETQYF. The rearrangement joins TRBV4-1 to TRBJ2-5, with D tentatively TRBD1 (5 bases). The CDR3 has 17 residues. Trimming took 0 bases from V and 4 from J, leaving 18 bases between them. Per the germline V gene, CDR1 is MGHRA and CDR2 is YSYEKL.

This clonotype was found many times. This chain connects TRBV6-5 to TRBJ2-2; D gene unclear. The germline CDR1 and CDR2 sequences are MNHEY and SVGAGI. The CDR3 covers 11 residues. The V end lost 10 bases, the J end lost 6 bases, and 9 bases lay between the germline ends. The CDR3 DNA reads TGTGCCACCCTAGGCGCCGGGGAGCTGTTTTTT. Translated, it gives CATLGAGELFF.

J is TRBJ2-1 and V is TRBV4-1; D remains unclear. V was trimmed by 0 bases and J by 7 bases, leaving 1 base between them. This CDR3 has 11 residues. Looked up from germline, CDR1 is MGHRA and CDR2 is YSYEKL. The CDR3 here is CASSQENEQFF. The CDR3 DNA follows: TGCGCCAGCAGCCAAGAGAATGAGCAGTTCTTC.

This clonotype was detected many times. J is TRBJ2-4 and V is TRBV7-2; 12 positions match TRBD1. This CDR3 spans 22 amino acids. CDR1 and CDR2 (germline): SGHTA, FQGNSA. V shed 5 bases and J 1 base; nucleotides not matched to a gene: 21. In DNA, the CDR3 is TGTGCCAGCAGCAAGCCGATAAAAGGGACAGGGGGCCCGGTTAGGGCCAAAAACATTCAGTACTTC. It encodes CASSKPIKGTGGPVRAKNIQYF.